This T cell receptor (beta chain) was documented in a study of CD8 T cells in ankylosing spondylitis (dated by TCRdb to between 2016 and 2019). Notes on the research overall: T cell receptor beta repertoires were profiled in healthy donors and ankylosing spondylitis patients so that disease-linked TCR variants could be found. In total, the full study cohort was made up of roughly 110 healthy donors and 25 to 30 ankylosing spondylitis patients. Samples of peripheral blood were taken, and for ankylosing spondylitis patients, synovial fluid was collected as well. Study-level results and caveats: Blood from ankylosing spondylitis patients appeared to be characterized by a TCR beta motif made up of several highly homologous amino acid variants. The disease-linked clones were reported as significantly enriched in matched synovial fluid samples from ankylosing spondylitis patients. Some TCR beta motif variants had previously been reported in synovial fluid and blood of reactive arthritis patients, which suggested common disease-initiation mechanisms. In peripheral blood, the disease-linked clones were found at relatively low frequencies and had a CD8+ phenotype.

This clonotype was recorded many times. The antigen it binds to is not known. No base qualities exist here, and no much larger clone lies one base off it. TCRdb shows the sequencer as Illumina HiSeq 2500. Quantitative 5'-RACE with molecular barcodes was used to prepare TCR beta libraries. The paper's data handling went like this. Disease-linked TCR variants were identified with a new computational method built on a probabilistic model of VDJ rearrangement. TCRdb's own reprocessing of the public reads used fastp at Q25 and MiXCR and kept productive beta chains. Each CDR3 protein gets just one entry, which takes the most common genes and DNA from the rows behind it. TCRdb's processing, not the authors' own work, is the source of the V and J calls. In this sample the table shows roughly 90,000 distinct CDR3 sequences, about 9% of which occur a single time. Approximately 30% of the sample lies in the top ten.

V is clipped by 0 bases and J by 1 base, and the sequence between their germline boundaries is 12 bases long. The CDR3 numbers 16 residues from cysteine through phenylalanine. Of the read, only the CDR3 DNA is kept; its 48 bases are in frame from base 1. The germline V gene provides CDR1 LGHNA and CDR2 YNFKEQ. The chain employs TRBV4-2 and TRBJ1-1; 5 matching bases give a weak D call of TRBD1. Sequencing input: blood, either unsorted or a sorted T cell fraction (not recorded which). This clonotype was obtained from a male donor with ankylosing spondylitis. Here the CDR3 is given as CASSQDLGLPNTEAFF. The bases are TGTGCCAGCAGCCAAGATCTGGGGCTACCGAACACTGAAGCTTTCTTT.